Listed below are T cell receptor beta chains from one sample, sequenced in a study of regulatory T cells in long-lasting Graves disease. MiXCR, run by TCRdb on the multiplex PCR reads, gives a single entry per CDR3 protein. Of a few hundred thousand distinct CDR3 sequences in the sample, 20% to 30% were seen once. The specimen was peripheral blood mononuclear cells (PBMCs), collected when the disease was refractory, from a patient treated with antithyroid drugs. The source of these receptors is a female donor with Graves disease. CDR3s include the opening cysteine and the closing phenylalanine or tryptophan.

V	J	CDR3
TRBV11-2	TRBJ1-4	CASSLVRRVGEKLFF
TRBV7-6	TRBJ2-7	CASSKGPQHHSYEQYF
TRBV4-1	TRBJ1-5	CASSQSNSERQPQHF
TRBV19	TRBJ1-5	CASTKVASNQPQHF
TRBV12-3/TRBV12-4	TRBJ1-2	CASSLWQGAGGYTF
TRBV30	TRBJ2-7	CAWSVHIYEQYF
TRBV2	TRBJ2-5	CASRSATVRETQYF
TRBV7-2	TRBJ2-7	CASSLAPAYEQYF
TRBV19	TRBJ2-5	CASRQQGSETQYF
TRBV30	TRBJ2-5	CAWGDSGPGETQYF
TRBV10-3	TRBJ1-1	CAISATDLNTEAFF
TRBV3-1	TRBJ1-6	CASSQRTGLGNSPLHF
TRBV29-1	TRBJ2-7	CSVELVAGEGYEQYF
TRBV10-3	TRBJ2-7	CAISDPHRDKYEQYF
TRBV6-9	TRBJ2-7	CASSSFGAQGPLMEQYF
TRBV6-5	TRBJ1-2	CASSWSRDVGYGYTF
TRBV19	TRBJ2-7	CASSRDPTTYEQYF